This T cell receptor beta chain was obtained from a study of long-term antiretroviral therapy in people with HIV. Study background: The earliest samples came from an era when ART typically awaited falling CD4 counts. Whole-study findings and limits: After ART, diversity increased yet remained lower than transplant donor controls. Repertoires with HIV possessed tighter CDR3 length spans than those of controls. Pre-ART-expanded clones dominated the repertoire at all time points.

Germline V gene lookup returns CDR1 SGDLS and CDR2 YYNGEE. The CDR3 contains 16 residues. V gave up 3 bases and J gave up 6 bases, with 22 bases separating them. Note on this clone: What it binds is unknown.

Survey-level resolution applied to immunoSEQ assay v3.0. Using immunoSEQ multiplex PCR, the repertoire was profiled, and TCRdb retains in-frame clones only, with some absent. The sample gives under 45,000 clones, 80% of which show up once; roughly 5.2% is in the top ten. V gene TRBV9 combines with J gene TRBJ2-7; tentative D call: TRBD1 (6 bases). Sequenced material: unsorted PBMCs, taken 3.4 years after starting antiretroviral therapy. The clonotype comes from a man aged 30 to 39 with HIV. CDR3 DNA sequence: TGTGCCAGCAGCGCGAACCCGACCACAGGGATGGGCGAGCAGTACTTC. This gives the protein CASSANPTTGMGEQYF.